The 2 T cell receptor beta chains in this list originate from one sample, sequenced in a study of blood T cell repertoires in COVID-19. Clones were read by immunoSEQ multiplex PCR, and TCRdb kept only the in-frame ones, dropping some. The sample includes under 200,000 clones, about 85% of them seen just once. Sequencing input: peripheral blood. These receptors were obtained from a man in his sixties with active or convalescent COVID-19.

The gene calls are TRBV7-3 and TRBJ2-3, with 8 bases lining up with TRBD2. Germline lookup yields CDR1 SGHTA and CDR2 FQGTGA. This CDR3 has 16 amino acids. Trimming took 3 bases from V and 1 from J; bases not matched to a gene: 6. DNA of the CDR3: TGTGCCAGCAGCTTGAGGCGGGGGGCGGGCACAGATACGCAGTATTTT. Translation: CASSLRRGAGTDTQYF. The full variable domain, rest sourced from reference TRBV7-3 and TRBJ2-3, is GAGVSQTPSNKVTEKGKYVELRCDPISGHTALYWYRQSLGQGPEFLIYFQGTGAADDSGLPNDRFFAVRPEGSVSTLKIQRTERGDSAVYLCASSLRRGAGTDTQYFGPGTRLTVL.

The V and J genes are TRBV2 and TRBJ2-1; 11 positions agree with TRBD2. V was clipped by 6 bases and J by 5 bases; unmatched bases: 6. This CDR3 contains 15 residues. CDR1 is SNHLY and CDR2 is FYNNEI in the germline V gene. In nucleotides, the CDR3 is TGTGCCAGCAGGCTCCTAGCGGGGGGAAACAATGAGCAGTTCTTC. Protein product: CASRLLAGGNNEQFF.